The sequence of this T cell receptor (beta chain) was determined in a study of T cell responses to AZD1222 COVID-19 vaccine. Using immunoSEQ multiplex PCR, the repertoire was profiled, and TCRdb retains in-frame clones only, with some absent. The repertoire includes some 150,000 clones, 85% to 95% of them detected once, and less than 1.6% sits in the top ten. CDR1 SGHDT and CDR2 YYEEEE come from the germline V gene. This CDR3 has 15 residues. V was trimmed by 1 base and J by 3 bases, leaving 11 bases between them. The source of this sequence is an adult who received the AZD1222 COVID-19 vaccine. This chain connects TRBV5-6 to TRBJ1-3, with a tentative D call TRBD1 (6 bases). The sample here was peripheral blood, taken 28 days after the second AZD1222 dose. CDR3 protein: CASSLRPGVGNTIYF. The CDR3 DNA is TGTGCCAGCAGCTTGAGGCCAGGGGTTGGAAACACCATATATTTT.